These 27 T cell receptor beta chains were sequenced from one sample in a study of beta chain features in type 1 diabetes. The investigators reverse transcribed all of the isolated RNA, so they sequenced expressed TCRB transcripts. Sequenced by immunoSEQ multiplex PCR; TCRdb stores in-frame clones only, minus some. Counted here are 350,000 to 450,000 clones, roughly 15% occurring once; the ten biggest clones make up approximately 0.019%. Sample: naive CD4+ T cells from blood. All receptors derive from a woman aged 18 to 35 in good health.

This clone was detected only a few times. This chain uses TRBV5-6 with TRBJ2-3, with 11 bases fitting TRBD2. Germline CDR1 reads SGHDT; CDR2 reads YYEEEE. V trimming: 4 bases; J trimming: 2 bases; junction bases outside the gene matches: 9. The CDR3 covers 17 residues. This CDR3 is CASSQPGLADDTDTQYF. CDR3 nucleotide sequence: TGTGCCAGCAGCCAACCGGGACTAGCGGATGACACAGATACGCAGTATTTT.

The chain recombines TRBV10-3 with TRBJ1-5, with D hard to call. The CDR3 length is 12 residues. Germline V gene sequence: CDR1 ENHRY, CDR2 SYGVKD. The V and J ends lost 5 bases and 6 bases respectively, with 8 bases between them. CDR3 nucleotide sequence: TGTGCCATCAGTCCTGCCAGTCAGCCCCAGCATTTT. It encodes CAISPASQPQHF.

The chain couples TRBV18 to TRBJ2-3; 7 nucleotides line up with TRBD1. Trimming took 1 base from V and 4 from J; bases not matched to a gene: 5. From germline, CDR1 is KGHSH and CDR2 LQKENI. The CDR3 totals 15 residues. CDR3 protein: CASSPQPRGPDTQYF. The DNA of the CDR3 is TGTGCCAGCTCACCACAACCGAGGGGGCCAGATACGCAGTATTTT. The full variable domain, its missing parts supplied by reference TRBV18 and TRBJ2-3, is NAGVMQNPRHLVRRRGQEARLRCSPMKGHSHVYWYRQLPEEGLKFMVYLQKENIIDESGMPKERFSAEFPKEGPSILRIQQVVRGDSAAYFCASSPQPRGPDTQYFGPGTRLTVL.

The J gene is TRBJ2-1, the V gene TRBV5-4, with a possible D match to TRBD2 (7 bases). V lost 4 bases, J lost 9 bases, and 20 bases lay in between. The CDR3 has 15 amino acids. Germline V CDR1 and CDR2: SGHNT, YYREEE (reference sequence). In DNA, the CDR3 is TGTGCCAGCAGCCAATATGCGGGGGCGATCACTGAGCAGTTCTTC. Translation gives CASSQYAGAITEQFF.

This rearrangement joins TRBV9 to TRBJ1-5; D perhaps matches TRBD1 (6 bases). The CDR3 contains 14 residues. CDR1 and CDR2 (germline): SGDLS, YYNGEE. V lost 4 bases, J lost 4 bases, and 12 bases lay in between. As DNA, the CDR3 is TGTGCCAGCAGCTCAGGGGTTTCGAATCAGCCCCAGCATTTT. Encoded protein: CASSSGVSNQPQHF.

The chain uses TRBV7-9 and TRBJ2-7; 8 bases align to TRBD2. J gave up 4 bases and V 4 bases, and 12 bases lay outside the gene matches. CDR1 and CDR2 (germline): SEHNR, FQNEAQ (reference sequence). CDR3 length: 16 amino acids. The CDR3 DNA reads as TGTGCCAGCAGCTCCTCCGTCGTGCGGGAGGTGTACGAGCAGTACTTC. Translating gives CASSSSVVREVYEQYF.

This clone has a handful of counts. J is TRBJ2-7 and V is TRBV28, with D maybe TRBD2 (5 bases). The V end was cut by 5 bases, the J end by 3 bases, with 14 bases between. The CDR3 contains 14 residues. Germline V gene sequence: CDR1 MDHEN, CDR2 SYDVKM. The CDR3 DNA sequence: TGTGCCAGCAGTCCGCACAGTGGACTCTACGAGCAGTACTTC. Protein product: CASSPHSGLYEQYF.

This clone was seen a few times. The rearrangement links TRBV30 to TRBJ2-2, with 8 nucleotides matching TRBD1. CDR1 GTSNPN and CDR2 SVGIG come from the germline V gene (reference sequence). The CDR3 is 17 amino acids. V gave up 3 bases and J gave up 3 bases; unmatched junction bases: 12. The CDR3 DNA is TGTGCCTGGAGCGACCCTACAGGGGGGCCTTACACCGGGGAGCTGTTTTTT. Encoded protein: CAWSDPTGGPYTGELFF.

V is TRBV29-1 and J is TRBJ2-1; D remains unclear. V dropped 6 bases and J dropped 0 bases, with 15 bases sitting between them. CDR3 length: 15 amino acids. Germline loops: CDR1 SQVTM, CDR2 ANQGSEA. Written as DNA, the CDR3 is TGCAGCGTCCTTAGACACTCAAACTCCTACAATGAGCAGTTCTTC. Its protein is CSVLRHSNSYNEQFF.

This clone was observed a handful of times. The same CDR3 can be traced to other DNA sequences in this sample. The chain links TRBV5-1 to TRBJ2-3; TRBD2 might be the D (6 bases). The V and J ends lost 0 bases and 0 bases respectively, with 8 bases between them. Germline CDR1 reads SGHRS; CDR2 reads YFSETQ. This CDR3 comprises 15 residues. As DNA, the CDR3 is TGCGCCAGCAGCTTGGGGGGGACTAGCACAGATACGCAGTATTTT. Translated: CASSLGGTSTDTQYF.

This clone was observed a handful of times. V is TRBV30 and J is TRBJ1-2, with D perhaps matching TRBD1 (6 bases). Trimming pared 2 bases from V and 0 bases from J, leaving 13 bases between. CDR1 and CDR2 from the germline V gene are GTSNPN and SVGIG (reference sequence). This CDR3 comprises 15 residues. The CDR3 DNA sequence: TGTGCCTGGAGTCCAGCGACAGGAACTAACTATGGCTACACCTTC. This translates into CAWSPATGTNYGYTF.

This sequence joins TRBV7-2 and TRBJ2-7; maybe TRBD1 (6 bases). The germline V gene has CDR1 SGHTA and CDR2 FQGNSA. The V end lost 8 bases, the J end lost 6 bases, and 20 bases lay between the germline ends. CDR3 length: 14 amino acids. The CDR3 spells CASETGMGNREQYF. CDR3 bases: TGTGCCAGCGAAACAGGGATGGGGAACCGCGAGCAGTACTTC.

V is TRBV30 and J is TRBJ1-2; D ambiguous. Trimming left V 1 base short and J 4 bases short, with 13 bases between. The V gene's germline CDR1 is GTSNPN and CDR2 SVGIG (reference sequence). CDR3 length equals 14 residues. The CDR3 spells CAWSGTRIFYGYTF. For the CDR3, the DNA is TGTGCCTGGAGTGGCACCAGGATATTCTATGGCTACACCTTC.

This clone was seen a handful of times. The chain employs TRBV28 and TRBJ2-7; 8 positions match TRBD1. Germline CDR1 MDHEN, CDR2 SYDVKM. After removal of 7 bases from V and 0 bases from J, the junction contained 8 bases not matched to a gene. CDR3 length: 15 residues. Here the CDR3 DNA reads TGTGCCAGCACCTCCGGGGACAGGTCCTCCTACGAGCAGTACTTC. Translated, it gives CASTSGDRSSYEQYF.

This clone turned up a few times. This chain uses TRBV30 with TRBJ2-7; TRBD1 aligns across 8 bases. J was trimmed by 6 bases and V by 5 bases; bases with no gene match: 9. The germline CDR1 and CDR2 sequences are GTSNPN and SVGIG (reference sequence). The CDR3 runs 13 residues. CDR3 DNA: TGTGCCTGGGGACCGCGGACAGGGAGCGAGCAGTACTTC. Translation: CAWGPRTGSEQYF.

The chain has TRBV30 and TRBJ2-2; D is perhaps TRBD1 (6 bases). The CDR3 has 17 residues. V lost 1 base to trimming and J lost 3 bases, with 18 bases between them. Germline assignment: CDR1 GTSNPN and CDR2 SVGIG (reference sequence). The chain's CDR3 is CAWSASRTVEDTGELFF. Here the CDR3 DNA reads TGTGCCTGGAGTGCTAGTCGGACAGTTGAAGACACCGGGGAGCTGTTTTTT. The complete variable domain, with remaining parts taken from reference TRBV30 and TRBJ2-2, reads SQTIHQWPATLVQPVGSPLSLECTVEGTSNPNLYWYRQAAGRGLQLLFYSVGIGQISSEVPQNLSASRPQDRQFILSSKKLLLSDSGFYLCAWSASRTVEDTGELFFGEGSRLTVL.

The chain couples TRBV30 to TRBJ1-5, with TRBD1 matching 7 bases. CDR1 is GTSNPN and CDR2 is SVGIG in the germline V gene (reference sequence). V dropped 1 base and J dropped 5; count of bases not matched to a gene: 5. The CDR3 spans 14 residues. CDR3 loop: CAWSGGQGDQPQHF. The CDR3 DNA is TGTGCCTGGAGTGGAGGCCAGGGGGATCAGCCCCAGCATTTT.

The table lists this clone with a few counts. The V gene is TRBV7-6, the J gene TRBJ1-1; 7 bases fit TRBD1. This CDR3 spans 15 amino acids. Germline lookup yields CDR1 SGHVS and CDR2 FNYEAQ. Trimming cost V 5 bases and J 0 bases; bases outside gene matches: 6. The CDR3 nucleotides read TGTGCCAGCAGCACCCAGGGGGAAGTGAACACTGAAGCTTTCTTT. Translated: CASSTQGEVNTEAFF.

This clone appeared a few times. The rearrangement uses TRBV30 and TRBJ2-1; TRBD1 agrees at 12 bases. After removal of 1 base from V and 7 bases from J, the junction contained 8 bases not matched to a gene. The CDR3 sequence is 16 residues long. Germline CDR1 reads GTSNPN; CDR2 reads SVGIG (reference sequence). CDR3 DNA sequence: TGTGCCTGGAGTGGCGCCTGGGACAGGGGGCTTAATGAGCAGTTCTTC. The encoded protein is CAWSGAWDRGLNEQFF.

This clone has more than one count but fewer than ten. This chain uses TRBV30 with TRBJ1-5, with D perhaps TRBD1 (6 bases). CDR1 and CDR2 (germline): GTSNPN, SVGIG (reference sequence). V was pared by 3 bases and J by 2 bases, with 8 bases between. The CDR3 is 13 amino acids. The CDR3 bases are TGTGCCTGGAGGACAGGTCGCAATCAGCCCCAGCATTTT. Protein sequence: CAWRTGRNQPQHF. Full variable domain (rest looked up from reference TRBV30 and TRBJ1-5): SQTIHQWPATLVQPVGSPLSLECTVEGTSNPNLYWYRQAAGRGLQLLFYSVGIGQISSEVPQNLSASRPQDRQFILSSKKLLLSDSGFYLCAWRTGRNQPQHFGDGTRLSIL.

The rearrangement links TRBV30 to TRBJ1-1; D unresolved. CDR3 length: 14 residues. The V end lost 3 bases, the J end lost 2 bases, and 13 bases lay between the germline ends. In germline, CDR1 is GTSNPN, CDR2 SVGIG (reference sequence). CDR3 residues: CAWRPKQVNTEAFF. CDR3 bases: TGTGCCTGGAGGCCTAAGCAGGTCAACACTGAAGCTTTCTTT. The whole variable domain, filled in from reference TRBV30 and TRBJ1-1, reads SQTIHQWPATLVQPVGSPLSLECTVEGTSNPNLYWYRQAAGRGLQLLFYSVGIGQISSEVPQNLSASRPQDRQFILSSKKLLLSDSGFYLCAWRPKQVNTEAFFGQGTRLTVV.

The V call is TRBV5-1, the J call TRBJ2-5; D might be TRBD2 (5 bases). Germline CDR1 is SGHRS and CDR2 is YFSETQ. V lost 4 bases to trimming and J lost 3 bases, with 13 bases between them. The CDR3 is 14 amino acids. This chain's CDR3 is CASSALDSKETQYF. CDR3 sequence (DNA): TGCGCCAGCAGCGCACTGGACTCTAAAGAGACCCAGTACTTC.

This clone was detected only a few times. The chain uses TRBV29-1 and TRBJ2-5; unclear D gene. The CDR3 extends over 14 amino acids. Trimming pared 1 base from V and 5 bases from J, leaving 14 bases between. The germline CDR1 and CDR2 sequences are SQVTM and ANQGSEA. CDR3 residues: CSVEAGSESETQYF. The DNA for the CDR3 is TGCAGCGTTGAAGCTGGGTCGGAGTCGGAGACCCAGTACTTC.

This clone was counted between two and nine times. J is TRBJ2-7 and V is TRBV6-6, with TRBD2 as a possible D gene (5 bases). This CDR3 is built from 13 residues. The germline CDR1 and CDR2 sequences are MNHNY and SVGAGI (reference sequence). V dropped 0 bases and J dropped 4 bases, with 7 bases sitting between them. The CDR3: CASSYSTGYEQYF. CDR3 DNA sequence: TGTGCCAGCAGTTACTCGACGGGATACGAGCAGTACTTC.

This clone has a handful of counts. The chain is built from TRBV7-2 and TRBJ2-7; D gene unclear. Germline-derived CDR1 and CDR2 are SGHTA and FQGNSA. V lost 1 base and J lost 3, with 10 bases in between. The CDR3 has 14 amino acids. The CDR3 here is CASSLDKDIYEQYF. The DNA of the CDR3 is TGTGCCAGCAGCTTAGATAAAGACATCTACGAGCAGTACTTC.

This chain connects TRBV5-6 to TRBJ1-2; no clear D gene. CDR1 SGHDT and CDR2 YYEEEE come from the germline V gene. This CDR3 contains 14 residues. Trimming stripped 1 base from V and 6 bases from J, with 13 bases between. The CDR3 DNA sequence: TGTGCCAGCAGCTTGCTGCGCCAGCGTGATGGCTACACCTTC. It specifies CASSLLRQRDGYTF.

There are a few counts of this clone. The rearrangement links TRBV2 to TRBJ1-1; possible D gene TRBD1, 6 bases. Germline V CDR1 and CDR2: SNHLY, FYNNEI. The length of the CDR3 is 14 residues. V gave up 3 bases and J gave up 1 base, with 9 bases separating them. CDR3: CASSDQGTNTEAFF. The CDR3 coding sequence is TGTGCCAGCAGTGACCAGGGGACGAACACTGAAGCTTTCTTT.